Listed below are T cell receptor beta chains from one sample, sequenced in a study of breast tumors, draining lymph nodes, adjacent tissues. TCRdb re-called the multiplex PCR reads through MiXCR, storing one row per CDR3 protein. The table includes over 250,000 distinct CDR3 sequences, roughly 31% detected once. The sequenced material came from axillary lymph node tissue. These receptors originate from a female donor with breast cancer. Some clones in this sample may be carry-over from other donors' samples. Both conserved end residues are part of each CDR3. A D gene is named only where the DNA matches it firmly. Clone size is shown for a subset of rows, as once, few, many or a class of expanded clone.

v_call	d_call	cdr3_length	j_call	clone_size	cdr3_nt	cdr3_aa
TRBV29-1	NA	13	TRBJ1-2	many	TGCAGCGTTACCGACGTGGATAACTATGGCTACACCTTC	CSVTDVDNYGYTF
TRBV20-1	TRBD2	13	TRBJ2-5	many	TGCAGTGCAATACTAGCGGGAGAAGAGACCCAGTACTTC	CSAILAGEETQYF
TRBV11-3	NA	15	TRBJ2-3	NA	TGTGCCAGCAGCTTAGATCGGCTAGCAGTAGATACGCAGTATTTT	CASSLDRLAVDTQYF
TRBV28	NA	16	TRBJ2-2	NA	TGTGCCAGCAGCGAGTACGGACAGACGAACACCGGGGAGCTGTTTTTT	CASSEYGQTNTGELFF
TRBV7-2	NA	13	TRBJ2-2	many	TGTGCCAGCAGTCGACCTAACACCGGGGAGCTGTTTTTT	CASSRPNTGELFF
TRBV12-3/TRBV12-4	NA	15	TRBJ1-4	NA	TGTGCCAGCAGTGACCGGGGGCGGCCTAATGAAAAACTGTTTTTT	CASSDRGRPNEKLFF
TRBV6-1	NA	13	TRBJ1-4	many	TGTGCCAGCAGTGAAGTGGGGGGAGTGAAACTGTTTTTT	CASSEVGGVKLFF
TRBV5-4	TRBD2	16	TRBJ2-1	many	TGTGCCAGCAGCTCCTTCAGCGGGAGCTCCTACAATGAGCAGTTCTTC	CASSSFSGSSYNEQFF
TRBV2	NA	15	TRBJ1-5	many	TGTGCCAGCAGTGCCGGAATACAGATCAATCAGCCCCAGCATTTT	CASSAGIQINQPQHF
TRBV2	TRBD1	14	TRBJ1-5	many	TGTGCCAGCAGTTTGGACAGGAGCAATCAGCCCCAGCATTTT	CASSLDRSNQPQHF
TRBV12-3/TRBV12-4	TRBD2	14	TRBJ2-7	few	TGTGCCAGCAATTCAGCGGGGCTCTCCTACGAGCAGTACTTC	CASNSAGLSYEQYF
TRBV6-5	TRBD1	13	TRBJ2-7	many	TGTGCCAGCAGTTACTCGACAGGGCGTGAGCAGTACTTC	CASSYSTGREQYF
TRBV6-5	NA	13	TRBJ2-7	many	TGTGCCAGCAATCCGAGTCTCTCCTACGAGCAGTACTTC	CASNPSLSYEQYF
TRBV6-5	NA	14	TRBJ2-1	NA	TGTGCCAGCAGTCCACAATACAGGGAAGGCGAGCGGTTCTTC	CASSPQYREGERFF
TRBV6-5	TRBD2	16	TRBJ2-2	many	TGTGCCAGCAGGGCAAAGACTAGCGGAAGCACCGGGGAGCTGTTTTTT	CASRAKTSGSTGELFF
TRBV5-1	TRBD1	13	TRBJ1-1	few	TGCGCCAGCAGCTTCAGGGGGGAAACTGAAGCTTTCTTT	CASSFRGETEAFF
TRBV9	NA	14	TRBJ2-4	many	TGTGCCAGCAGCGTTACGGTAGCCAAAAACATTCAGTACTTC	CASSVTVAKNIQYF